The 5 T cell receptor beta chains given below trace back to one sample, sequenced in a study of tumor and adjacent non-tumor tissue in lung cancer. The template was RNA from unsorted bulk tissue. TCRbeta libraries were built with three rounds of nested PCR, modified from ARM-PCR. TCRdb itself ran the multiplex PCR reads through MiXCR, one entry per CDR3 protein. Among over 110,000 distinct CDR3 sequences, approximately 70% were seen once, and the ten largest hold 15% to 20%. Sequencing used lung tumor tissue. The origin of the receptors is a man aged 55-75 years with small cell lung cancer.

The chain is built from TRBV11-2 and TRBJ2-7, with 11 bases aligning to TRBD2. The CDR3 is 14 residues long. CDR1 and CDR2 from the germline V gene are SGHAT and FQNNGV. Germline trimming cut 4 bases from V and 13 bases from J; bases unmatched to any gene: 12. The CDR3 spells CASSYTSGSGDHYF. CDR3 nucleotide sequence: TGTGCCAGCAGCTATACTAGCGGGAGTGGTGATCATTACTTC.

This clonotype was seen a few times. This CDR3 is CSGLSSRSYGYTF. The CDR3, as DNA: TGCAGTGGACTTTCCAGTCGCAGCTACGGCTACACCTTC. This chain uses TRBV20-1 with TRBJ1-2; no firm D call. Germline V gene sequence: CDR1 DFQATT, CDR2 SNEGSKA (reference sequence). Trimming took 7 bases from V and 8 from J, leaving 20 bases between them. CDR3 length: 13 residues.

Turning to this clonotype: One base away lies a much larger clone, so this may be a sequencing read error. The conserved closing phenylalanine or tryptophan is absent in this CDR3, likely reflecting a read error. The chain combines TRBV6-6 with TRBJ2-1, with 7 bases that match TRBD1. This CDR3 is 16 amino acids long. Germline V gene data show CDR1 as MNHNY and CDR2 as SVGAGI (reference sequence). V lost 6 bases, J lost 7 bases, and 15 bases stayed unmatched. CDR3 in amino acids: CASSLPLGLDRNEQFI. CDR3 DNA sequence: TGTGCCAGCAGCCTCCCCCTAGGCTTGGACAGGAATGAGCAGTTCATC.

This chain links TRBV5-1 with TRBJ2-7; D tentatively reads TRBD1 or TRBD2 (5 bases each). The CDR3 spans 14 residues. Germline CDR1 and CDR2: SGHRS and YFSETQ. Deletions cut 4 bases from V and 6 bases from J, with 17 bases between. The CDR3 nucleotides read TGCGCCAGCAGCGGGGGACGGCTACTTGGCGAGCAGTACTTC. It codes for CASSGGRLLGEQYF.

Points on this clonotype: Germline is not matched at one junction end, which may reflect a read error. J is TRBJ2-7 and V is TRBV6-1; no clear D gene. From germline, CDR1 is MNHNS and CDR2 SASEGT. The length of the CDR3 is 12 residues. CDR3 in amino acids: CASSENGYELYF. The CDR3, as DNA: TGTGCCAGCAGTGAGAATGGCTACGAGCTGTACTTC.